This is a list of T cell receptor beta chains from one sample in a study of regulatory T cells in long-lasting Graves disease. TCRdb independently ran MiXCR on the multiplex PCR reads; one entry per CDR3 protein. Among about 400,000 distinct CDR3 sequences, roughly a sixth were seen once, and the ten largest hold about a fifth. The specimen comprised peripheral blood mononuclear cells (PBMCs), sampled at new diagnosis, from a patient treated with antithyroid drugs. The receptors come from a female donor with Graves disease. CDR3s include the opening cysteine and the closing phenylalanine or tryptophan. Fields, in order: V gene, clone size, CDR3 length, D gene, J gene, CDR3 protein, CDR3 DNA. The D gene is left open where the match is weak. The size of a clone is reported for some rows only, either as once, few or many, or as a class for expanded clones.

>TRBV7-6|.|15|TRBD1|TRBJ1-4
CAGSFTGEIDEKLFF
TGTGCCGGCAGCTTTACAGGGGAAATTGATGAAAAACTGTTTTTT
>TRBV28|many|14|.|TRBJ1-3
CASSEALSGNTIYF
TGTGCCAGCAGTGAAGCTCTCTCTGGAAACACCATATATTTT
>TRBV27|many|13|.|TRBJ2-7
CASSFDKYYEQYF
TGTGCCAGCAGTTTTGACAAATACTACGAGCAGTACTTC
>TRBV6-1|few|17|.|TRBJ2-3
CASTNRGGIRSTDTQYF
TGTGCCAGCACCAACCGTGGGGGGATCCGCTCCACGGATACGCAGTATTTT
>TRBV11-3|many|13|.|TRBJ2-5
CASSFGAQETQYF
TGTGCCAGCAGCTTCGGAGCCCAAGAGACCCAGTACTTC
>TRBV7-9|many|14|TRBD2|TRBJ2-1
CASSFSGRWNEQFF
TGTGCCAGCAGCTTTAGCGGGAGGTGGAATGAGCAGTTCTTC
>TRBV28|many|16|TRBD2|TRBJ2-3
CASSLITSGSGDTQYF
TGTGCCAGCAGTTTAATAACTAGCGGGAGCGGAGATACGCAGTATTTT
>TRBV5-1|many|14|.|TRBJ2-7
CASSFSLVLDEQYF
TGCGCCAGCAGCTTCTCACTAGTGTTGGACGAGCAGTACTTC
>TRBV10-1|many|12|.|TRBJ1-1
CASKGRDTEAFF
TGCGCCAGCAAAGGGAGGGACACTGAAGCTTTCTTT
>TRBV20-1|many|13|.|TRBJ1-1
CSAGSWGEAEAFF
TGCAGTGCTGGCTCGTGGGGCGAGGCTGAAGCTTTCTTT
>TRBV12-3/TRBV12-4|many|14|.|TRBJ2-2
CASKGRGNTGELFF
TGTGCCAGCAAGGGTAGGGGAAACACCGGGGAGCTGTTTTTT
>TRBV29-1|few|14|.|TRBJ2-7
CSVEPTGGFNEQYF
TGCAGCGTCGAACCCACCGGGGGCTTCAACGAGCAGTACTTC
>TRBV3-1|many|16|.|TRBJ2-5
CASSQGASRNQETQYF
TGTGCCAGCAGCCAAGGGGCTTCAAGGAACCAAGAGACCCAGTACTTC
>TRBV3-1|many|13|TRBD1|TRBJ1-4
CASRDRWGEKLFF
TGTGCCAGCCGGGACAGGTGGGGAGAAAAACTGTTTTTT
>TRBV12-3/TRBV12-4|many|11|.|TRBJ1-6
CASSFGAPLHF
TGTGCCAGCAGTTTCGGGGCACCCCTCCACTTT
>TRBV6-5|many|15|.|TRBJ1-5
CASSYGSGSNQPQHF
TGTGCCAGCAGTTACGGCTCTGGAAGCAATCAGCCCCAGCATTTT
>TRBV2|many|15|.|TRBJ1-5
CASTEEGSSNQPQHF
TGTGCCAGCACCGAAGAGGGGAGTAGCAATCAGCCCCAGCATTTT
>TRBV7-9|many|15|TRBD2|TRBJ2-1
CASSWLAGGQVEQFF
TGTGCCAGCAGCTGGCTAGCGGGGGGGCAGGTTGAGCAGTTCTTC
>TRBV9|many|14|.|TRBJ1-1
CASSETAMNTEAFF
TGTGCCAGCAGCGAGACAGCCATGAACACTGAAGCTTTCTTT
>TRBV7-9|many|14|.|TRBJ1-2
CASSLLEGTYGYTF
TGTGCCAGCAGCTTATTGGAGGGGACCTATGGCTACACCTTC
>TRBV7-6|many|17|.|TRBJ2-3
CASSLALWYPSTDTQYF
TGTGCCAGCAGCTTAGCGTTGTGGTATCCTAGCACAGATACGCAGTATTTT
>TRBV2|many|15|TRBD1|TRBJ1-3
CASGTGRSSGNTIYF
TGTGCCAGCGGGACAGGCCGGTCCTCTGGAAACACCATATATTTT
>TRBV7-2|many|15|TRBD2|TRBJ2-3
CASSGRLAGEDTQYF
TGTGCCAGCAGCGGGAGACTAGCGGGAGAAGATACGCAGTATTTT
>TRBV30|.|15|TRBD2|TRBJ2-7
CAWSRGRLAGYEQYF
TGTGCCTGGAGTCGAGGGCGACTAGCGGGGTACGAGCAGTACTTC
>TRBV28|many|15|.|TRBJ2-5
CASSSWGGAQETQYF
TGTGCCAGCAGTTCTTGGGGGGGGGCCCAAGAGACCCAGTACTTC
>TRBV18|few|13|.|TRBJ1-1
CASSHSVNTEAFF
TGTGCCAGCTCACACTCAGTCAACACTGAAGCTTTCTTT
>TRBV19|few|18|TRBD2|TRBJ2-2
CASSTWTSGGSRDGELFF
TGTGCCAGTAGCACCTGGACTAGCGGGGGGTCGCGGGACGGGGAGCTGTTTTTT
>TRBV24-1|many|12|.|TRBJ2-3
CATSGRQGTQYF
TGTGCCACCTCGGGACGTCAAGGAACGCAGTATTTT
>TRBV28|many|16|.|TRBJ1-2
CASSTWTDTTNYGYTF
TGTGCCAGCAGTACCTGGACAGATACTACTAACTATGGCTACACCTTC
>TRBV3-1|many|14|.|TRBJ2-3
CASSFDSGTDTQYF
TGTGCCAGCAGCTTCGACAGCGGCACAGATACGCAGTATTTT
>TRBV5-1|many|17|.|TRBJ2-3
CASSLHVDIRRTDTQYF
TGCGCCAGCAGCTTGCACGTTGACATCCGGAGGACAGATACGCAGTATTTT
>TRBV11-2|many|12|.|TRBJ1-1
CASSRGQGVAFF
TGTGCCAGCAGCCGGGGGCAGGGCGTAGCTTTCTTT
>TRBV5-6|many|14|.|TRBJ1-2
CASSTGLLRHGYTF
TGTGCCAGCAGCACGGGACTCCTGAGGCATGGCTACACCTTC
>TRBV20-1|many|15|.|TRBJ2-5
CSAWNAQVYQETQYF
TGCAGTGCTTGGAATGCACAGGTATACCAAGAGACCCAGTACTTC
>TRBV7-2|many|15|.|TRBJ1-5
CASSLGQGMVQPQHF
TGTGCCAGCAGCTTAGGGCAGGGCATGGTTCAGCCCCAGCATTTT
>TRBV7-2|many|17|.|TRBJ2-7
CASSLVVPALVSYEQYF
TGTGCCAGCAGCTTAGTGGTTCCGGCACTCGTCTCCTACGAGCAGTACTTC
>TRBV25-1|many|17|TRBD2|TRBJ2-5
CASSDGGSGRALETQYF
TGTGCCAGCAGTGATGGGGGTAGCGGGAGGGCCTTGGAGACCCAGTACTTC
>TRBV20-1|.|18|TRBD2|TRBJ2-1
CSARARGLAGGNKNEQFF
TGCAGTGCTAGAGCCCGGGGACTAGCGGGAGGGAATAAAAATGAGCAGTTCTTC
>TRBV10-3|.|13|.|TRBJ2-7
CAISEFGQYEQYF
TGTGCCATCAGTGAGTTCGGACAGTACGAGCAGTACTTC
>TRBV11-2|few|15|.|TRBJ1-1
CARSLGRGYNTEAFF
TGTGCCCGCAGCTTAGGCAGGGGCTATAACACTGAAGCTTTCTTT
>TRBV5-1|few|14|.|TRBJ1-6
CASSLEWNNSPLHF
TGCGCCAGCAGCTTGGAATGGAATAATTCACCCCTCCACTTT
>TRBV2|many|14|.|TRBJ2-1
CASSIGLLGGEQFF
TGTGCCAGCAGTATTGGACTACTAGGGGGTGAGCAGTTCTTC
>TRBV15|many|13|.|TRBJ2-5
CATSARVMETQYF
TGTGCCACCAGCGCAAGGGTCATGGAGACCCAGTACTTC
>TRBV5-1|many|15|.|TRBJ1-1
CASSAGVWVNTEAFF
TGCGCCAGCAGCGCAGGGGTTTGGGTGAACACTGAAGCTTTCTTT
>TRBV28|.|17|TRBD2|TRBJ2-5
CASSEGLAGGDQETQYF
TGTGCCAGCAGTGAGGGACTAGCGGGAGGGGACCAAGAGACCCAGTACTTC
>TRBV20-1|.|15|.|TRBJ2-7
CSASRPDRISYEQYF
TGCAGTGCCTCGAGACCCGACAGAATCTCCTACGAGCAGTACTTC
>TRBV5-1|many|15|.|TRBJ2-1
CASREGHGIYNEQFF
TGCGCCAGCAGGGAGGGACACGGAATCTACAATGAGCAGTTCTTC
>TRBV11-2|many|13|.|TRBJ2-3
CASSFPPNDTQYF
TGTGCCAGCAGCTTCCCCCCCAATGATACGCAGTATTTT
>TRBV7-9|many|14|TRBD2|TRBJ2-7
CASSGGGSSYEQYF
TGTGCCAGCAGCGGCGGGGGAAGCTCCTACGAGCAGTACTTC
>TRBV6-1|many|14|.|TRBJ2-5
CASSPPGAYETQYF
TGTGCCAGCAGCCCTCCGGGGGCTTATGAGACCCAGTACTTC
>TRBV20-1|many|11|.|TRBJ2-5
CSAAEQETQYF
TGCAGTGCTGCAGAGCAAGAGACCCAGTACTTC
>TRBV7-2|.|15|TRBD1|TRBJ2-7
CASSPDYDRVEEQYF
TGTGCCAGCAGCCCTGATTACGACAGGGTGGAGGAGCAGTACTTC
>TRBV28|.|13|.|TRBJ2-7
CASSALVGYEQYF
TGTGCCAGCAGCGCACTAGTGGGCTACGAGCAGTACTTC
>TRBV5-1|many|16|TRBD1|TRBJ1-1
CASKGTGGLLDTEAFF
TGCGCCAGCAAGGGGACAGGGGGCCTTTTAGACACTGAAGCTTTCTTT
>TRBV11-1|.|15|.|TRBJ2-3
CASSFRQGSVDTQYF
TGTGCCAGCAGCTTCAGGCAGGGCTCCGTAGATACGCAGTATTTT
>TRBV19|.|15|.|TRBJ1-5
CASRKGIGTNQPQHF
TGTGCCAGTAGGAAGGGGATCGGGACCAATCAGCCCCAGCATTTT
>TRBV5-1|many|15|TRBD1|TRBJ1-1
CASSSRDRGQTEAFF
TGCGCCAGCAGCTCGAGGGACAGGGGGCAAACTGAAGCTTTCTTT
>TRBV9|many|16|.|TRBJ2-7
CASSVGSGTGTYEQYF
TGTGCCAGCAGCGTAGGATCCGGGACGGGAACCTACGAGCAGTACTTC
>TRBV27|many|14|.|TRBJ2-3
CASSWIRDTDTQYF
TGTGCCAGCAGTTGGATCCGAGACACAGATACGCAGTATTTT